Presented here are 2 T cell receptor beta chains from one specimen sequenced in a study. From the 5' RACE reads, TCRdb called clonotypes with MiXCR, one entry per CDR3 protein. The sample contains 10,000 to 14,000 distinct CDR3 sequences, around 46% of which appear only once. Input material: tumor-infiltrating naive CD4+ T cells sorted from the breast tumor. The subset is: naive CD4+ T cells, CD4+CD45RA+CD25-. The receptor source for this set is a female donor with breast cancer.

This rearrangement joins TRBV4-1 to TRBJ1-2; no definite D call. Between the trimmed V and J ends, which lost 1 base and 3 bases, there was a span of 9 bases. The CDR3 loop spans 14 amino acids. The V gene's germline CDR1 is MGHRA and CDR2 YSYEKL. The CDR3: CASSQVSRDYGYTF. CDR3 in DNA: TGCGCCAGCAGCCAAGTCTCAAGGGACTATGGCTACACCTTC.

V gene TRBV6-2 or TRBV6-3 combines with J gene TRBJ2-7; D possibly matches TRBD1 or TRBD2 (5 bases each). The V end lost 6 bases, the J end lost 0 bases, and 9 bases lay between the germline ends. This CDR3 is built from 13 residues. Looked up from germline, CDR1 is MNHEY and CDR2 is SVGEGT. DNA for the CDR3: TGTGCCAGCAGGGGACGGAGCTCCTACGAGCAGTACGTC. Residues: CASRGRSSYEQYV.